This is a list of T cell receptor beta chains from one sample in a study of early T cells in non-severe SARS-CoV-2 infection. TCRdb analysed the 5' RACE reads with MiXCR anew, one entry per CDR3 protein. The repertoire consists of some 45,000 distinct CDR3 sequences, with approximately 6.2% occurring once and the leading ten covering approximately 7.5%. The sequencing used whole blood, collected at baseline. The origin of the receptors is an adult who was a healthcare worker with PCR-confirmed SARS-CoV-2 infection or an uninfected control (not recorded which). Both conserved end residues are part of each CDR3. Each record gives: J gene, D gene, V gene, clone size, CDR3 DNA, CDR3 protein. D genes are given only for firm matches. Not every row has a clone size; where given, it reads once, few, many or a size class.

j_gene: TRBJ2-7; d_gene: -; v_gene: TRBV7-9; abundance: few; CDR3nt: TGTGCCAGCAGCCCAGGATACTACGAGCAGTACTTC; CDR3aa: CASSPGYYEQYF
j_gene: TRBJ2-5; d_gene: -; v_gene: TRBV11-2; abundance: -; CDR3nt: TGTGCCAGCAGCTTGGGCGGGGCGGAGACCCAGTACTTC; CDR3aa: CASSLGGAETQYF
j_gene: TRBJ2-3; d_gene: -; v_gene: TRBV4-3; abundance: -; CDR3nt: TGCGCCAGCACCCAAGATTGGGACACCACAGATACGCAGTATTTT; CDR3aa: CASTQDWDTTDTQYF
j_gene: TRBJ2-1; d_gene: TRBD1; v_gene: TRBV7-2; abundance: many; CDR3nt: TGTGCCAGCAGCTTACCCACCGGACAGGGTAGGGGCTACAATGAGCAGTTCTTC; CDR3aa: CASSLPTGQGRGYNEQFF
j_gene: TRBJ1-2; d_gene: -; v_gene: TRBV12-3/TRBV12-4; abundance: many; CDR3nt: TGTGCCAGCAGTTTACTATCCTATGGCTACACCTTC; CDR3aa: CASSLLSYGYTF
j_gene: TRBJ2-7; d_gene: -; v_gene: TRBV5-1; abundance: many; CDR3nt: TGCGCCAGCAGCTCCGGGACACCCCCCTACGAGCAGTACTTC; CDR3aa: CASSSGTPPYEQYF
j_gene: TRBJ2-3; d_gene: -; v_gene: TRBV20-1; abundance: many; CDR3nt: TGCAGTGCTAGGAGGGGTCAGGGGAAATGGGCGCAGTATTTT; CDR3aa: CSARRGQGKWAQYF
j_gene: TRBJ1-1; d_gene: -; v_gene: TRBV18; abundance: many; CDR3nt: TGTGCCAGCTCACCACTCGAGGGAACTGAAGCTTTCTTT; CDR3aa: CASSPLEGTEAFF
j_gene: TRBJ2-3; d_gene: -; v_gene: TRBV28; abundance: many; CDR3nt: TGTGCCAGCAGCTCACCAGTGCCAGATACGCAGTATTTT; CDR3aa: CASSSPVPDTQYF
j_gene: TRBJ1-6; d_gene: -; v_gene: TRBV7-2; abundance: many; CDR3nt: TGTGCCAGCAGCTCCCTCCAGGGGAATTCACCCCTCCACTTT; CDR3aa: CASSSLQGNSPLHF
j_gene: TRBJ2-7; d_gene: -; v_gene: TRBV12-3/TRBV12-4; abundance: many; CDR3nt: TGTGCCAGCAGTTCCAGGGGAACCAAACCTTCCTACGAGCAGTACTTC; CDR3aa: CASSSRGTKPSYEQYF
j_gene: TRBJ1-3; d_gene: -; v_gene: TRBV11-2; abundance: many; CDR3nt: TGTGCCAGCAGCTGGGACAAGGTCTCTGGAAACACCATATATTTT; CDR3aa: CASSWDKVSGNTIYF
j_gene: TRBJ2-3; d_gene: TRBD2; v_gene: TRBV7-9; abundance: -; CDR3nt: TGTGCCAGCAGCACCAGTTGGCTAGCGGACACAGATACGCAGTATTTT; CDR3aa: CASSTSWLADTDTQYF
j_gene: TRBJ1-5; d_gene: -; v_gene: TRBV19; abundance: -; CDR3nt: TGTGCCAGTAGTATTCAGTTGCAGCCCCAGCATTTT; CDR3aa: CASSIQLQPQHF
j_gene: TRBJ1-6; d_gene: -; v_gene: TRBV25-1; abundance: -; CDR3nt: TGTGCCAGCAGTCCACCGGGACATCGGTCTAGCTCCTATAATACACCCCTCCACTTT; CDR3aa: CASSPPGHRSSSYNTPLHF
j_gene: TRBJ2-2; d_gene: -; v_gene: TRBV4-3; abundance: -; CDR3nt: TGCGCCAGCAGCCAGGGGGACTCGAACACCGGGGAGCTGTTTTTT; CDR3aa: CASSQGDSNTGELFF
j_gene: TRBJ2-1; d_gene: -; v_gene: TRBV6-1; abundance: many; CDR3nt: TGTGCCAGCAGACTGGGGGGGGCCGGGAATGAGCAGTTCTTC; CDR3aa: CASRLGGAGNEQFF
j_gene: TRBJ2-1; d_gene: -; v_gene: TRBV5-5; abundance: many; CDR3nt: TGTGCCATCCAGATAACGTTATTCGGGGGGCGCTCCTACAATGAGCAGTTCTTC; CDR3aa: CAIQITLFGGRSYNEQFF
j_gene: TRBJ2-7; d_gene: -; v_gene: TRBV4-2; abundance: many; CDR3nt: TGTGCCAGCAGCCAAGAATTAGGAGATATAGTCTACGAGCAGTACTTC; CDR3aa: CASSQELGDIVYEQYF
j_gene: TRBJ2-5; d_gene: -; v_gene: TRBV7-2; abundance: -; CDR3nt: TGTGCCAGCAGCTTAGCGCTGAGCGGACAAGAGACCCAGTACTTC; CDR3aa: CASSLALSGQETQYF
j_gene: TRBJ2-3; d_gene: -; v_gene: TRBV11-2; abundance: many; CDR3nt: TGTGCCAGCAGCTTTATTCGGGGAGAAGCAGATACGCAGTATTTT; CDR3aa: CASSFIRGEADTQYF
j_gene: TRBJ2-1; d_gene: TRBD1; v_gene: TRBV2; abundance: many; CDR3nt: TGTGCCAGCAGTGTGGACAGGGCATACAATGAGCAGTTCTTC; CDR3aa: CASSVDRAYNEQFF
j_gene: TRBJ2-2; d_gene: TRBD2; v_gene: TRBV5-1; abundance: -; CDR3nt: TGCGCCAGCAGCGTCGGGACTAGCGAGGTCGGGGAGCTGTTTTTT; CDR3aa: CASSVGTSEVGELFF
j_gene: TRBJ2-3; d_gene: TRBD2; v_gene: TRBV11-3; abundance: many; CDR3nt: TGTGCCAGCAGCCTATCCCCGGGGGGGAGAGGCACAGATACGCAGTATTTT; CDR3aa: CASSLSPGGRGTDTQYF
j_gene: TRBJ1-1; d_gene: -; v_gene: TRBV9; abundance: few; CDR3nt: TGTGCCAGCAGCCCCCCGCAGGGGCTCCACACTGAAGCTTTCTTT; CDR3aa: CASSPPQGLHTEAFF
j_gene: TRBJ2-7; d_gene: -; v_gene: TRBV7-2; abundance: -; CDR3nt: TGTGCCAGCAGCTTATTCGCAGAAACCTACGAGCAGTACTTC; CDR3aa: CASSLFAETYEQYF
j_gene: TRBJ1-1; d_gene: TRBD1; v_gene: TRBV4-3; abundance: many; CDR3nt: TGCGCCAGCAGTACCGGACAGGGGAACACTGAAGCTTTCTTT; CDR3aa: CASSTGQGNTEAFF